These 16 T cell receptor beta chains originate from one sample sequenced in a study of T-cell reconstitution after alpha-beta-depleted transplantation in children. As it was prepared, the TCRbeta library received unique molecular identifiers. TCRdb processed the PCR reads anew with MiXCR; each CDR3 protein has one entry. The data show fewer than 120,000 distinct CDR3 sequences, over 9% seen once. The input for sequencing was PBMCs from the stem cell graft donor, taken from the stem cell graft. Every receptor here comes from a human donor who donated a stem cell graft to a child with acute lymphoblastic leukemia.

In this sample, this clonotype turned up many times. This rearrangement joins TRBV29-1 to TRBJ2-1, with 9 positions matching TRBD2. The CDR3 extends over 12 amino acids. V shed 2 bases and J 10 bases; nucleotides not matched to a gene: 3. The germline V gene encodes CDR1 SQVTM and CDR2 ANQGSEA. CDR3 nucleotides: TGCAGCGTTGAATGGGCGGGAGGGGAGCAGTTCTTC. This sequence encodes CSVEWAGGEQFF.

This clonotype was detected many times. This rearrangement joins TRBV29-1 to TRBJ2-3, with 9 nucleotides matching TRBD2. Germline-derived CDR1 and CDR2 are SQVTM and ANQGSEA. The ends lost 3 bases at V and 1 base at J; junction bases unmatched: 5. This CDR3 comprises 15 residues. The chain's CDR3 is CSVDPSGGRTDTQYF. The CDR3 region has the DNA TGCAGCGTTGATCCCAGCGGGGGGCGCACAGATACGCAGTATTTT.

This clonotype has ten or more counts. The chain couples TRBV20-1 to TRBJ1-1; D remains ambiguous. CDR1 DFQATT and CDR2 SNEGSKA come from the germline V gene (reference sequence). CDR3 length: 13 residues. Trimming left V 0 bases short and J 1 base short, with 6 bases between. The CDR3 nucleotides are TGCAGTGCTAGAGATCCGGCGAACACTGAAGCTTTCTTT. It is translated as CSARDPANTEAFF.

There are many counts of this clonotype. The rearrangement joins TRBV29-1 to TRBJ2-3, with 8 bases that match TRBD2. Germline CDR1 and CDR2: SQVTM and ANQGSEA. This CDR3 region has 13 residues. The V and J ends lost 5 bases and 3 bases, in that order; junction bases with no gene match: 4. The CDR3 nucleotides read TGCAGCGTTCAGCCGGGAGGGACAGATACGCAGTATTTT. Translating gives CSVQPGGTDTQYF.

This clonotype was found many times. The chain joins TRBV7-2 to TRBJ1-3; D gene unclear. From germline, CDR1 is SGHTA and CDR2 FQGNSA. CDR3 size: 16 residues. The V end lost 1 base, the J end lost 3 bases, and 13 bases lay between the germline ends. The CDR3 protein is CASSLGLGRLGNTIYF. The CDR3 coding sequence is TGTGCCAGCAGCTTAGGGCTCGGGCGTCTTGGAAACACCATATATTTT.

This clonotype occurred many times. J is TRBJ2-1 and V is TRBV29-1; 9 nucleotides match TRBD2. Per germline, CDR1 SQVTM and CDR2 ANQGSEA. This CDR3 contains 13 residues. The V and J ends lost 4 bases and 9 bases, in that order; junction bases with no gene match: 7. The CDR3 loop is CSVVASGTFEQFF. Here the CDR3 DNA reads TGCAGCGTTGTGGCTAGCGGGACTTTTGAGCAGTTCTTC.

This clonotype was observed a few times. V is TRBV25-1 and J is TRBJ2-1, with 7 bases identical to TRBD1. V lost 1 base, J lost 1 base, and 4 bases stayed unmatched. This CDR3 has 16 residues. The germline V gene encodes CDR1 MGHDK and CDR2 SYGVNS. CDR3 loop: CASSELQGYSYNEQFF. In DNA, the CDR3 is TGTGCCAGCAGTGAATTACAGGGGTATTCCTACAATGAGCAGTTCTTC.

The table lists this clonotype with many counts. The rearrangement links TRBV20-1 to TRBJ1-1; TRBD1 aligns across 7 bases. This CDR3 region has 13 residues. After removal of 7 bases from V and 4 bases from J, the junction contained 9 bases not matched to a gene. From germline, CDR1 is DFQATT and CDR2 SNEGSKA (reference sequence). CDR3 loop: CSVKTGQTTEAFF. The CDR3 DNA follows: TGCAGTGTTAAGACAGGGCAGACCACTGAAGCTTTCTTT.

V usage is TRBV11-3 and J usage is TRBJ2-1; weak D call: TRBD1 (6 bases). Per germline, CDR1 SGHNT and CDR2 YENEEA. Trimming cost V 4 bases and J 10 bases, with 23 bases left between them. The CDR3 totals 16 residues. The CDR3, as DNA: TGTGCCAGCAGCTCACTAGTAGGTTCGACTACAGGGGAGCAGTTCTTC. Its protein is CASSSLVGSTTGEQFF. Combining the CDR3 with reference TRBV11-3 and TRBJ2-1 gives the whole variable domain EAGVVQSPRYKIIEKKQPVAFWCNPISGHNTLYWYLQNLGQGPELLIRYENEEAVDDSQLPKDRFSAERLKGVDSTLKIQPAELGDSAVYLCASSSLVGSTTGEQFFGPGTRLTVL.

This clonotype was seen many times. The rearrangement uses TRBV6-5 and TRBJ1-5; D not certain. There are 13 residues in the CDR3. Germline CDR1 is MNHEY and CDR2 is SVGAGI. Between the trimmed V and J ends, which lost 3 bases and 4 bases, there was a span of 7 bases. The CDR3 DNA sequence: TGTGCCAGCAGTTATGACGGAAATCAGCCCCAGCATTTT. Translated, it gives CASSYDGNQPQHF.

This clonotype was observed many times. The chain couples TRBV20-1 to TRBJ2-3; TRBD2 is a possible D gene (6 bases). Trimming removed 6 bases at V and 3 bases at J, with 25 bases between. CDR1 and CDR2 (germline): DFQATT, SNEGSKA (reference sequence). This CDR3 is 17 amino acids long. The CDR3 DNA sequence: TGCAGTGCCATCCCCCTCTCCGGGGCGGGAAAGACAGATACGCAGTATTTT. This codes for CSAIPLSGAGKTDTQYF.

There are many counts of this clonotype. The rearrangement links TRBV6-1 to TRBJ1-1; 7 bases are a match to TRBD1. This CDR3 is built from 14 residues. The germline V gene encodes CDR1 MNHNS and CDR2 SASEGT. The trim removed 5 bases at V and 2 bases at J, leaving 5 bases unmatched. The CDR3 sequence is CASSQTGFNTEAFF. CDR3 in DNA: TGTGCCAGCAGTCAGACAGGGTTCAACACTGAAGCTTTCTTT.

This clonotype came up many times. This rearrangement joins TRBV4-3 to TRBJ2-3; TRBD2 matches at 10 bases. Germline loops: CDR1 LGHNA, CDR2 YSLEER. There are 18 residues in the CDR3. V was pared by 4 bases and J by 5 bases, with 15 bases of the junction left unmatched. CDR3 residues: CASSPARAGGSGEDTQYF. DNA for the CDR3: TGCGCCAGCAGCCCGGCCCGAGCGGGAGGGTCCGGGGAAGATACGCAGTATTTT.

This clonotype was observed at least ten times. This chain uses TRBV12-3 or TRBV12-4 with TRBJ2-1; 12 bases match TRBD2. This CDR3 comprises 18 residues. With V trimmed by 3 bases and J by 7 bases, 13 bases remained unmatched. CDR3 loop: CASSFPLLTSGRNNEQFF. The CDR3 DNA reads TGTGCCAGCAGTTTCCCACTTCTGACTAGCGGGAGAAATAATGAGCAGTTCTTC.

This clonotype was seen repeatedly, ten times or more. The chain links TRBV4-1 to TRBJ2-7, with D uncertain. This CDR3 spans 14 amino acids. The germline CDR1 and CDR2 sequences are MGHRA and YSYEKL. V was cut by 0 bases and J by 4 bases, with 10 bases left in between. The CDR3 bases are TGCGCCAGCAGCCAAGATAGCCAAACTTACGAGCAGTACTTC. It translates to CASSQDSQTYEQYF.

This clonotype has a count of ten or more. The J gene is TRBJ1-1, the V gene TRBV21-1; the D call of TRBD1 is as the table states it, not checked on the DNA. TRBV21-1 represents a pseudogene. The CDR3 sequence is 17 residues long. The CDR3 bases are TGTGCCAGCAGCAAAGGGAGGAGGGGGCGGTTGAACACTGAAGCTTTCTTT. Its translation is CASSKGRRGRLNTEAFF.